These 23 T cell receptor beta chains came from one sample sequenced in a study of blood T cell repertoires in COVID-19. Only in-frame clones appear in the TCRdb table, and some are missing; sequencing was by immunoSEQ multiplex PCR. The data contain tens of thousands of clones, 85% of them seen just once; the ten biggest clones take up approximately 11%. The sequenced material came from peripheral blood. The receptors originated from a human donor in a cohort sampled during active COVID-19.

The V and J genes are TRBV28 and TRBJ1-5; TRBD1 matches at 7 bases. J lost 10 bases, V lost 7 bases, and 10 bases had no gene match. Germline V gene lookup returns CDR1 MDHEN and CDR2 SYDVKM. The CDR3 length is 13 residues. This chain's CDR3 is CASIRDSGSPQHF. Written as DNA, the CDR3 is TGTGCCAGCATTAGGGACAGCGGTTCTCCCCAGCATTTT. The full variable domain, rest sourced from reference TRBV28 and TRBJ1-5, is DVKVTQSSRYLVKRTGEKVFLECVQDMDHENMFWYRQDPGLGLRLIYFSYDVKMKEKGDIPEGYSVSREKKERFSLILESASTNQTSMYLCASIRDSGSPQHFGDGTRLSIL.

The chain joins TRBV19 to TRBJ2-2, with D perhaps TRBD2 (6 bases). V was cut by 6 bases and J by 4 bases, with 12 bases left in between. Germline assignment: CDR1 LNHDA and CDR2 SQIVND (reference sequence). CDR3 size: 14 residues. The CDR3 DNA is TGTGCCAGTAGGCAGGGACTCTCCACCGGGGAGCTGTTTTTT. As protein: CASRQGLSTGELFF.

This clone was observed a single time. The chain carries TRBV19 and TRBJ2-5; TRBD2 agrees at 15 bases. The CDR3 consists of 16 residues. Germline CDR1 LNHDA, CDR2 SQIVND (reference sequence). The J segment lost 5 bases and the V segment lost 3 bases, leaving 4 bases of the junction unmatched. This CDR3 is CASSIWTSGRAETQYF. The CDR3 DNA reads as TGTGCCAGTAGTATCTGGACTAGCGGGAGGGCGGAGACCCAGTACTTC.

The rearrangement joins TRBV6-2 or TRBV6-3 to TRBJ2-2; D is undetermined. Trimming cost V 2 bases and J 6 bases, with 13 bases left between them. CDR3 length: 15 residues. Per germline, CDR1 MNHEY and CDR2 SVGEGT. The CDR3 loop is CASSYRVDSAGELFF. The CDR3 nucleotides are TGTGCCAGCAGTTACCGGGTGGATTCAGCCGGGGAGCTGTTTTTT.

The chain employs TRBV18 and TRBJ2-3; 8 bases fit TRBD2. Trimming cost V 6 bases and J 2 bases; bases outside gene matches: 7. Germline CDR1 is KGHSH and CDR2 is LQKENI. The CDR3 length is 15 residues. This CDR3 reads CASSLHGRDTDTQYF. The CDR3 nucleotides read TGTGCCAGCTCCCTCCACGGGAGGGACACAGATACGCAGTATTTT.

The CDR3 region has the DNA TGTGCCAGCTCACCACGTCAGGGGAACAATCAGCCCCAGCATTTT. It encodes CASSPRQGNNQPQHF. The chain joins TRBV18 to TRBJ1-5; tentatively, D is TRBD1 (6 bases). The CDR3 extends over 15 amino acids. CDR1 is KGHSH and CDR2 is LQKENI in the germline V gene. Trimming left V 1 base short and J 3 bases short, with 10 bases between.

This clone has only a few counts. This chain joins TRBV29-1 and TRBJ2-3; 7 bases are shared with TRBD2. The germline gives CDR1 SQVTM, CDR2 ANQGSEA. V gave up 7 bases and J gave up 3 bases; unmatched junction bases: 13. The CDR3 contains 15 residues. The CDR3 protein is CSAPRLAGATDTQYF. DNA of the CDR3: TGCAGCGCCCCGAGGTTGGCGGGAGCTACAGATACGCAGTATTTT.

This clone was counted only a few times. The chain couples TRBV11-1 to TRBJ2-1, with 7 bases that match TRBD2. CDR1 and CDR2 (germline): SGHAT, FQDESV (reference sequence). The CDR3 is made up of 14 amino acids. The V gene end was trimmed by 5 bases and the J gene end by 3 bases; junction bases not matched to a gene: 4. In nucleotides, the CDR3 is TGTGCCAGCAGCACAGCGGGATACTACAATGAGCAGTTCTTC. Translation gives CASSTAGYYNEQFF.

V gene TRBV30 combines with J gene TRBJ2-7; D ambiguous. CDR1 is GTSNPN, CDR2 SVGIG, per germline (reference sequence). V was shortened by 2 bases and J by 3 bases, with 8 bases between the two germline ends. This CDR3 region has 12 residues. CDR3 coding DNA: TGTGCCTGGAGTTTTACGGGCTACGAGCAGTACTTC. Translating gives CAWSFTGYEQYF.

The rearrangement links TRBV18 to TRBJ1-1, with 7 bases lining up with TRBD1. The CDR3 runs to 15 residues. CDR1 and CDR2 from the germline V gene are KGHSH and LQKENI. Trimming removed 4 bases from V and 1 base from J; junction bases left unmatched: 6. The DNA for the CDR3 is TGTGCCAGCTCACTCAGGACAGGAACGAACACTGAAGCTTTCTTT. Translating gives CASSLRTGTNTEAFF.

This clone was recorded only once. The V call is TRBV14, the J call TRBJ2-3; 7 nucleotides match TRBD1. J gave up 2 bases and V 4 bases, and 3 bases lay outside the gene matches. This CDR3 spans 14 amino acids. In germline, CDR1 is SGHDN, CDR2 FVKESK. CDR3 sequence: CASSPRGFTDTQYF. The CDR3 DNA sequence: TGTGCCAGCAGCCCCAGGGGGTTCACAGATACGCAGTATTTT.

V is TRBV19 and J is TRBJ2-2, with D possibly being TRBD2 (5 bases). The CDR3 spans 15 residues. V lost 6 bases, J lost 2 bases, and 13 bases lay in between. CDR1 LNHDA and CDR2 SQIVND come from the germline V gene (reference sequence). CDR3 amino acids: CASSDLRVNTGELFF. The CDR3 bases are TGTGCCAGTAGCGACCTGAGGGTAAACACCGGGGAGCTGTTTTTT.

The chain carries TRBV4-3 and TRBJ2-7; D might be TRBD1 (5 bases). The CDR3 runs 16 residues. The germline V gene encodes CDR1 LGHNA and CDR2 YSLEER. V lost 4 bases and J 3 bases, leaving 19 bases between the germline ends. The CDR3 coding sequence is TGCGCCAGCAGCCCCCCCCTCAGGGTAACTGGCTACGAGCAGTACTTC. It encodes CASSPPLRVTGYEQYF.

A word on this clone: Other DNA sequences within the sample encode an identical CDR3. The chain carries TRBV5-1 and TRBJ2-5, with a tentative D call TRBD2 (7 bases). Trimming took 2 bases from V and 4 from J, leaving 9 bases between them. The germline V gene encodes CDR1 SGHRS and CDR2 YFSETQ. This CDR3 comprises 13 residues. CDR3 in amino acids: CASSLRGGETQYF. In DNA form, the CDR3 reads TGCGCCAGCAGCTTAAGGGGGGGAGAGACCCAGTACTTC.

The chain is built from TRBV25-1 and TRBJ2-2; D is perhaps TRBD1 (5 bases). CDR1 MGHDK and CDR2 SYGVNS come from the germline V gene. Between the trimmed V and J ends, which lost 8 bases and 6 bases, there was a span of 7 bases. There are 11 residues in the CDR3. The CDR3 here is CASGAAGELFF. CDR3 bases: TGTGCCAGCGGGGCGGCCGGGGAGCTGTTTTTT.

The chain has TRBV7-8 and TRBJ1-2; TRBD1 matches 10 bases. V gave up 5 bases and J gave up 10 bases; unmatched junction bases: 7. The CDR3 totals 13 residues. The V gene's germline CDR1 is SGHVS and CDR2 FQNEAQ. DNA for the CDR3: TGTGCCAGCAGCATGCGGACAGGGGGGCTCTACACCTTC. The encoded protein is CASSMRTGGLYTF.

This chain connects TRBV18 to TRBJ1-2; 9 bases are shared with TRBD1. The CDR3 has 16 residues. Germline V gene data show CDR1 as KGHSH and CDR2 as LQKENI. With 1 base clipped from V and 4 bases from J, the junction kept 7 bases outside the gene matches. CDR3: CASSPLPGQGVYGYTF. DNA of the CDR3: TGTGCCAGCTCACCACTACCGGGACAGGGAGTCTATGGCTACACCTTC.

V and J are TRBV11-2 and TRBJ2-2; D might be TRBD1 (6 bases). Germline V gene sequence: CDR1 SGHAT, CDR2 FQNNGV. The CDR3 covers 14 residues. V was pared by 5 bases and J by 1 base, with 8 bases between. The CDR3 nucleotides are TGTGCCAGCAGCCCACAGGGGAACACCGGGGAGCTGTTTTTT. Residues: CASSPQGNTGELFF.

The V gene is TRBV7-2, the J gene TRBJ2-7; 15 positions agree with TRBD2. From germline, CDR1 is SGHTA and CDR2 FQGNSA. V was clipped by 0 bases and J by 5 bases; unmatched bases: 8. The CDR3 sequence is 18 residues long. As DNA, the CDR3 is TGTGCCAGCAGCTTAGCGCCTTCCGGGACTAGCGGGAGGAACGAGCAGTACTTC. Translation gives CASSLAPSGTSGRNEQYF.

The V gene is TRBV28, the J gene TRBJ2-3, with 9 positions matching TRBD1. V was pared by 7 bases and J by 0 bases, with 14 bases of the junction left unmatched. Germline V gene data show CDR1 as MDHEN and CDR2 as SYDVKM. The CDR3 runs 18 residues. Here the CDR3 reads CASNYLIGTGTSTDTQYF. In nucleotides, the CDR3 is TGTGCCAGCAATTACTTAATAGGGACAGGGACTAGCACAGATACGCAGTATTTT.

This clone was observed many times. The chain joins TRBV14 to TRBJ2-1, with TRBD1 matching 9 bases. The V gene end was trimmed by 1 base and the J gene end by 5 bases; junction bases not matched to a gene: 6. Germline V CDR1 and CDR2: SGHDN, FVKESK. The CDR3 loop spans 16 amino acids. CDR3 amino acids: CASSQVPGQGDNEQFF. In DNA form, the CDR3 reads TGTGCCAGCAGCCAAGTTCCGGGACAGGGTGACAATGAGCAGTTCTTC. Together with reference TRBV14 and TRBJ2-1, the CDR3 gives the full variable domain: EAGVTQFPSHSVIEKGQTVTLRCDPISGHDNLYWYRRVMGKEIKFLLHFVKESKQDESGMPNNRFLAERTGGTYSTLKVQPAELEDSGVYFCASSQVPGQGDNEQFFGPGTRLTVL.

This chain uses TRBV5-1 with TRBJ2-7, with 9 bases fitting TRBD2. This CDR3 has 17 amino acids. The germline V gene encodes CDR1 SGHRS and CDR2 YFSETQ. The ends lost 3 bases at V and 0 bases at J; junction bases unmatched: 10. CDR3 protein: CASSSIGVSGSSYEQYF. In DNA form, the CDR3 reads TGCGCCAGCAGCTCCATCGGTGTTAGCGGGAGCTCCTACGAGCAGTACTTC.

This clone occurred once. V usage is TRBV28 and J usage is TRBJ2-7; the match to TRBD1 covers 7 bases. CDR1 and CDR2 from the germline V gene are MDHEN and SYDVKM. This CDR3 spans 12 amino acids. With 8 bases clipped from V and 2 bases from J, the junction kept 3 bases outside the gene matches. The CDR3 here is CASRQGPYEQYF. The CDR3 DNA reads TGTGCCAGCCGACAGGGACCCTACGAGCAGTACTTC.